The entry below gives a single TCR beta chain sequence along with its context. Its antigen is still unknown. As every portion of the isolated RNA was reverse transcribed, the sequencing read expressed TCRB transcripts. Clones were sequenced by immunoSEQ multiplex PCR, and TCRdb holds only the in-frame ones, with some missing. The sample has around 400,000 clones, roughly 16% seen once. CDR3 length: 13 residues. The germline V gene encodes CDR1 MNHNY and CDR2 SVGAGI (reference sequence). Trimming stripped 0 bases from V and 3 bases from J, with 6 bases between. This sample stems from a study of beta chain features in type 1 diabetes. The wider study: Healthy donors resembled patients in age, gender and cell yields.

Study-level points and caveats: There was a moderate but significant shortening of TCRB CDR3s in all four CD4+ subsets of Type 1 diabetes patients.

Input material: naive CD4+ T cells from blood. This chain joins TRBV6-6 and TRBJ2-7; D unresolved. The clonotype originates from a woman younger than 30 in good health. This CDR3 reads CASSYSAGYEQYF. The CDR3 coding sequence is TGTGCCAGCAGTTACTCTGCAGGCTACGAGCAGTACTTC.